The 24 T cell receptor beta chains listed next were all sequenced from one sample in a study of cytomegalovirus exposure and HLA in healthy donors. 13 Jbeta primers and 60 Vbeta primers were used for the PCR. Generated by immunoSEQ multiplex PCR, the TCRdb table keeps only in-frame clones and is missing some. The profile shows some 90,000 clones, around 71% of them singletons. The sequenced sample was PBMCs. The receptors were gathered from a man aged 55 to 70 in good health and CMV-seronegative.

The chain uses TRBV9 and TRBJ2-5, with D tentatively TRBD1 (9 bases). From germline, CDR1 is SGDLS and CDR2 YYNGEE. This CDR3 is 20 amino acids long. Trimming left V 4 bases short and J 2 bases short, with 30 bases between. The CDR3 reads CASSPSDRGESGSRQETQYF. Written as DNA, the CDR3 is TGTGCCAGCAGCCCCTCGGACAGGGGAGAAAGCGGGAGTAGACAAGAGACCCAGTACTTC. The full variable domain, rest sourced from reference TRBV9 and TRBJ2-5, is DSGVTQTPKHLITATGQRVTLRCSPRSGDLSVYWYQQSLDQGLQFLIQYYNGEERAKGNILERFSAQQFPDLHSELNLSSLELGDSALYFCASSPSDRGESGSRQETQYFGPGTRLLVL.

The rearrangement joins TRBV18 to TRBJ2-1; D unresolved. Germline CDR1 reads KGHSH; CDR2 reads LQKENI. V dropped 6 bases and J dropped 3 bases, with 9 bases sitting between them. The CDR3 loop spans 13 amino acids. This chain's CDR3 is CASSETDYNEQFF. DNA of the CDR3: TGTGCCAGCTCGGAAACAGACTACAATGAGCAGTTCTTC.

The DNA for the CDR3 is TGTGCCAGCAGGGGTAACAGGGTTTGGGATGAAAAACTGTTTTTT. This gives the protein CASRGNRVWDEKLFF. The chain has TRBV6-5 and TRBJ1-4; D is perhaps TRBD1 (6 bases). Germline V gene data show CDR1 as MNHEY and CDR2 as SVGAGI. CDR3 length equals 15 residues. V lost 6 bases, J lost 6 bases, and 17 bases lay in between.

The chain is built from TRBV6-1 and TRBJ1-1, with TRBD1 identical over 11 bases. This CDR3 region has 15 residues. J was trimmed by 10 bases and V by 1 base; bases with no gene match: 8. Germline CDR1 and CDR2: MNHNS and SASEGT. CDR3 residues: CASSEEAGQGELAFF. The CDR3 DNA is TGTGCCAGCAGTGAAGAAGCGGGACAGGGGGAATTAGCTTTCTTT.

The chain recombines TRBV6-1 with TRBJ1-1, with TRBD1 as a possible D gene (6 bases). The germline gives CDR1 MNHNS, CDR2 SASEGT. V was cut by 2 bases and J by 3 bases, with 19 bases left in between. CDR3 length: 17 residues. In DNA form, the CDR3 reads TGTGCCAGCAGTGAAAGTCGAAGCGGACAGCTCTACACTGAAGCTTTCTTT. Encoded protein: CASSESRSGQLYTEAFF.

This chain links TRBV12-2 with TRBJ2-7; the table calls TRBD1, which could not be checked here. TRBV12-2 counts as a pseudogene. CDR3 length equals 23 residues. CDR3 nucleotide sequence: TGTGCAAGTCGCTTAACGATCTGGGACAGGGTTTTTTGGCGGGCTGTCCGTTTCTACGAGCAGTACTTC. Translated: CASRLTIWDRVFWRAVRFYEQYF.

This chain connects TRBV7-8 to TRBJ1-3; TRBD1 is a possible D gene (5 bases). Trimming removed 4 bases at V and 7 bases at J, with 11 bases between. The CDR3 runs to 13 residues. The germline CDR1 and CDR2 sequences are SGHVS and FQNEAQ. The CDR3 spells CASSSGTANTIYF. CDR3 coding DNA: TGTGCCAGCAGCTCTGGGACTGCTAACACCATATATTTT.

The chain is built from TRBV6-1 and TRBJ1-4; 8 nucleotides agree with TRBD1. Per the germline V gene, CDR1 is MNHNS and CDR2 is SASEGT. With V trimmed by 6 bases and J by 8 bases, 8 bases remained unmatched. The CDR3 is 14 residues long. The CDR3 protein is CASSHDRGREKLFF. In DNA form, the CDR3 reads TGTGCCAGCAGCCACGACAGGGGACGCGAAAAACTGTTTTTT.

The rearrangement uses TRBV6-5 and TRBJ2-7; D remains ambiguous. Trimming left V 1 base short and J 1 base short, with 14 bases between. The germline V gene has CDR1 MNHEY and CDR2 SVGAGI. This CDR3 spans 16 amino acids. The CDR3 reads CASSYYSLGGSYEQYF. The DNA for the CDR3 is TGTGCCAGCAGTTACTATAGCCTCGGTGGATCCTACGAGCAGTACTTC.

The chain recombines TRBV5-4 with TRBJ2-7; TRBD1 aligns across 7 bases. The germline gives CDR1 SGHNT, CDR2 YYREEE (reference sequence). V shed 2 bases and J 2 bases; nucleotides not matched to a gene: 4. The CDR3 runs to 14 residues. CDR3: CASSLQGPAYEQYF. CDR3 nucleotides: TGTGCCAGCAGCTTACAGGGGCCTGCCTACGAGCAGTACTTC.

The chain employs TRBV7-9 and TRBJ1-1; TRBD1 is a possible D gene (6 bases). CDR3 length equals 14 residues. The ends were cut back, 5 bases at V and 6 bases at J, with 16 bases in the middle. Germline V lookup: CDR1 SEHNR, CDR2 FQNEAQ (reference sequence). Here the CDR3 reads CASSQNPQGSEAFF. The CDR3 DNA is TGTGCCAGCAGCCAAAACCCACAGGGCTCTGAAGCTTTCTTT.

The rearrangement links TRBV19 to TRBJ2-7, with 9 bases identical to TRBD1. With V trimmed by 3 bases and J by 4 bases, 1 base remained unmatched. There are 13 residues in the CDR3. Germline values: CDR1 LNHDA, CDR2 SQIVND (reference sequence). The CDR3 here is CASSMGQGYEQYF. The CDR3 nucleotides are TGTGCCAGTAGTATGGGACAGGGTTACGAGCAGTACTTC. The full variable domain, with the rest looked up from reference TRBV19 and TRBJ2-7, is DGGITQSPKYLFRKEGQNVTLSCEQNLNHDAMYWYRQDPGQGLRLIYYSQIVNDFQKGDIAEGYSVSREKKESFPLTVTSAQKNPTAFYLCASSMGQGYEQYFGPGTRLTVT.

V and J are TRBV28 and TRBJ2-7; 8 positions match TRBD2. Trimming removed 4 bases from V and 2 bases from J; junction bases left unmatched: 10. Germline assignment: CDR1 MDHEN and CDR2 SYDVKM. The CDR3 contains 16 residues. In DNA, the CDR3 is TGTGCCAGCAGTTCCTTGGAAGCGGGAGTCCCCTACGAGCAGTACTTC. This translates into CASSSLEAGVPYEQYF.

This clone was seen a handful of times. The J gene is TRBJ2-1, the V gene TRBV2; 9 bases align to TRBD1. CDR3 length: 17 residues. Looked up from germline, CDR1 is SNHLY and CDR2 is FYNNEI. After removal of 8 bases from V and 4 bases from J, the junction contained 15 bases not matched to a gene. The CDR3 sequence: CASAFSPGTGIYNEQFF. CDR3 coding DNA: TGTGCCAGCGCGTTCTCACCCGGGACAGGGATATACAATGAGCAGTTCTTC.

The chain couples TRBV6-6 to TRBJ1-4; tentative D call: TRBD1 (6 bases). Germline V gene sequence: CDR1 MNHNY, CDR2 SVGAGI (reference sequence). The CDR3 loop spans 15 amino acids. Trimming stripped 0 bases from V and 5 bases from J, with 10 bases between. The CDR3 nucleotides read TGTGCCAGCAGTTACTCTCGACAGGACAATGAAAAACTGTTTTTT. This translates into CASSYSRQDNEKLFF.

J is TRBJ2-3 and V is TRBV30, with 8 bases aligning to TRBD1. V gave up 7 bases and J gave up 5 bases; unmatched junction bases: 8. The CDR3 sequence is 13 residues long. CDR1 and CDR2 (germline): GTSNPN, SVGIG (reference sequence). In nucleotides, the CDR3 is TGTGCCTCGAGCAGGGGGCGAGGAGATACGCAGTATTTT. It encodes CASSRGRGDTQYF.

The chain uses TRBV19 and TRBJ2-7, with D perhaps matching TRBD2 (7 bases). Germline CDR1 reads LNHDA; CDR2 reads SQIVND (reference sequence). V dropped 3 bases and J dropped 5 bases, with 14 bases sitting between them. This CDR3 has 14 amino acids. The CDR3 DNA sequence: TGTGCCAGTAGTATTGCGGGGGCGCCTAACGAGCAGTACTTC. As protein: CASSIAGAPNEQYF.

The chain recombines TRBV7-9 with TRBJ2-7; 9 nucleotides match TRBD1. The CDR3 contains 14 residues. CDR1 SEHNR and CDR2 FQNEAQ come from the germline V gene (reference sequence). V shed 3 bases, J shed 9 bases, and the junction held 9 bases outside the gene matches. The CDR3: CASSLMGQGLGQYF. CDR3 nucleotide sequence: TGTGCCAGCAGCTTGATGGGACAGGGCCTTGGGCAGTACTTC.

The chain joins TRBV7-6 to TRBJ2-3, with TRBD1 matching 9 bases. Trimming cost V 5 bases and J 1 base; bases outside gene matches: 7. This CDR3 is 16 amino acids long. Per the germline V gene, CDR1 is SGHVS and CDR2 is FNYEAQ. This chain's CDR3 is CASSPLQGARTDTQYF. The CDR3 DNA reads TGTGCCAGCAGCCCGCTACAGGGGGCGCGCACAGATACGCAGTATTTT.

This clone has just a few counts. The chain has TRBV21-1 and TRBJ1-3; TRBD1 was called by the table and not checked on the DNA. TRBV21-1 is a listed pseudogene. This CDR3 contains 16 residues. The CDR3 loop reads CASSMLQVLGGNTIYF. DNA for the CDR3: TGTGCCAGCAGCATGCTACAGGTTTTGGGGGGAAACACCATATATTTT.

This chain uses TRBV9 with TRBJ2-7; the match to TRBD2 covers 7 bases. Trimming cost V 1 base and J 5 bases; bases outside gene matches: 6. The CDR3 runs 14 residues. Germline CDR1 is SGDLS and CDR2 is YYNGEE. CDR3 coding DNA: TGTGCCAGCAGCGTACAGCCGGGAGGAAACGAGCAGTACTTC. Translated, it gives CASSVQPGGNEQYF.

A few counts support this clone. J is TRBJ2-1 and V is TRBV5-1; 8 bases match TRBD2. Germline CDR1 SGHRS, CDR2 YFSETQ. The CDR3 is made up of 14 amino acids. The J segment lost 7 bases and the V segment lost 3 bases, leaving 6 bases of the junction unmatched. In DNA form, the CDR3 reads TGCGCCAGCAGCTCAGCGGGAGTGGCGAATGAGCAGTTCTTC. Residues: CASSSAGVANEQFF.

The rearrangement links TRBV7-2 to TRBJ2-3; D remains unclear. CDR3 length: 12 amino acids. Trimming shortened V by 5 bases and J by 4 bases, and 7 bases separated the two germline ends. Germline assignment: CDR1 SGHTA and CDR2 FQGNSA. The CDR3 coding sequence is TGTGCCAGCAGCCCCTCAGCAGATACGCAGTATTTT. This codes for CASSPSADTQYF.

V and J are TRBV4-2 and TRBJ2-2, with D possibly TRBD1 on 5 matching bases. The CDR3 loop spans 15 amino acids. V was trimmed by 1 base and J by 2 bases, leaving 8 bases between them. CDR1 and CDR2 (germline): LGHNA, YNFKEQ. In DNA form, the CDR3 reads TGTGCCAGCAGCCAAGGAACAGGAAACACCGGGGAGCTGTTTTTT. Translation: CASSQGTGNTGELFF.